The T cell receptor (beta chain) described here comes from a study of T cells in Graves' hyperthyroidism and ophthalmopathy. The CDR3 is 13 residues long. V lost 4 bases, J lost 4 bases, and 0 bases stayed unmatched. RNA transcripts provided the source from which TCR beta CDR3 regions were amplified. HTBI primers were employed in a first-round RT-PCR of the TCR CDR3. TCRdb redid the calling of the multiplex PCR reads with MiXCR, one entry per CDR3 protein. The sample holds a few hundred thousand distinct CDR3 sequences, about 14% seen once. This clonotype was observed many times. The source is a man between 25 and 39 years old with Graves' hyperthyroidism that later progressed to Graves' ophthalmopathy. The sequenced material came from blood. This chain connects TRBV12-3 or TRBV12-4 to TRBJ1-1; 10 positions agree with TRBD1. This chain's CDR3 is CASSWTGGTEAFF. The CDR3, as DNA: TGTGCCAGCAGTTGGACAGGGGGCACTGAAGCTTTCTTT.